This TCR beta chain was recorded in a study of T cell repertoires in ileal Crohn's disease. Study context: Postoperative therapy was given to about half: 11 thiopurines, around 17 anti-TNF agents.

The CDR3 spans 14 residues. V was pared by 6 bases and J by 9 bases, with 21 bases between. Germline assignment: CDR1 GTSNPN and CDR2 SVGIG (reference sequence). Sequencing used immunoSEQ multiplex PCR; TCRdb keeps in-frame clones, though not all of them. In the table there are more than 11,000 clones, 80% to 85% of which are singletons. J is TRBJ2-1 and V is TRBV30; D remains ambiguous. The source material was ileal tissue. The clonotype originates from an adult with Crohn's disease. The CDR3 spells CACSIDPTSPEQFF. In DNA, the CDR3 is TGTGCCTGCTCGATAGATCCTACTTCCCCTGAGCAGTTCTTC.